This T cell receptor (beta chain) was identified in a study of blood T cell repertoires in COVID-19. Germline CDR1 reads ENHRY; CDR2 reads SYGVKD. The V and J ends lost 7 bases and 2 bases respectively, with 14 bases between them. This CDR3 is built from 14 residues. Assay used: immunoSEQ multiplex PCR; TCRdb lists only in-frame clones, some missing. Among about 380,000 clones listed, more than 75% were seen once. Participants spanned ages about 18 to 100 years and resided in roughly 22 US areas. Self-reported history from a screening survey and questionnaire set each donor's cohort. Input material: PBMCs or T cells enriched from blood (not recorded which). This chain uses TRBV10-3 with TRBJ1-1; D call uncertain. The TCR originated in a woman between 18 and 29 years old who had recovered from COVID-19. In DNA, the CDR3 is TGTGCCATCATGTCCGGGATGGTTAACACTGAAGCTTTCTTT. It translates to CAIMSGMVNTEAFF.